This section outlines one T cell receptor beta chain sequence together with its context. The antigen is undetermined. This record comes from a study of shared clonotypes between healthy human individuals. Repertoires were generated with immunoSEQ multiplex PCR, while TCRdb's copy carries only in-frame clones and drops some. This table has over 850,000 clones, roughly 74% appearing once. Per the germline V gene, CDR1 is MNHEY and CDR2 is SVGAGI. The CDR3 length is 15 residues. The V gene end was trimmed by 6 bases and the J gene end by 2 bases; junction bases not matched to a gene: 6. Subsets obtained from CD4+ cells comprised CD45RA+ naive and CD45RA-negative memory cells. Broader study findings: Among a few donors, 4.5% to 5.5% of naive CD4 clonotypes were found in common.

The source material was memory CD4+ T cells from PBMCs. Subset defined: CD45RA-negative fraction. This chain links TRBV6-5 with TRBJ2-7; TRBD2 aligns across 11 bases. This TCR came from a man between 18 and 35 years old in good health. Some clones in this sample may be carry-over from other donors' samples. CDR3 sequence reads: CASSRGTSGTYEQYF. CDR3 nucleotide sequence: TGTGCCAGCAGCCGCGGGACTAGCGGTACCTACGAGCAGTACTTC.